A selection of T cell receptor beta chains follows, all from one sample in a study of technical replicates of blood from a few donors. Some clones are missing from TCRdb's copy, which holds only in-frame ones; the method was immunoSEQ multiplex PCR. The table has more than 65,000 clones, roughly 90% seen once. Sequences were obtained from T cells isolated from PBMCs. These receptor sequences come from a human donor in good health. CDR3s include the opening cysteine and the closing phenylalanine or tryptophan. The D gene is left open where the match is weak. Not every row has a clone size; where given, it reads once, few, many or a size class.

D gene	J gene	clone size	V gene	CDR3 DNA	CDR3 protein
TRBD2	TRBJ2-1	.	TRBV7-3	TGTGCCAGCCGACTAGCGGGAGAAGTATCCAATGAGCAGTTCTTC	CASRLAGEVSNEQFF
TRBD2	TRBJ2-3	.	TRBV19	TGTGCCAGTAGCCCCCGGGCTAGCGGGAGGGAGGATACGCAGTATTTT	CASSPRASGREDTQYF
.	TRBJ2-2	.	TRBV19	TGTGCCAGTAGCCCGGTTCTAGCGTCCGGGGAGCTGTTTTTT	CASSPVLASGELFF
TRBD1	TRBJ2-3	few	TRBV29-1	TGCAGCGTTGGACAGGGGGCACCAGATACGCAGTATTTT	CSVGQGAPDTQYF
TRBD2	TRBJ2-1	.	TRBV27	TGTGCCAGCAGTTCGGGACTAGTGTTAGAGCAGTTCTTC	CASSSGLVLEQFF
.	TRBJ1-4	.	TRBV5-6	TGTGCCAGCAGTCAACAGGGCGGAAAACTGTTTTTT	CASSQQGGKLFF
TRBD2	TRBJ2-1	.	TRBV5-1	TGCGCCAGCAGGGCTAGCGGGAGTGACAATGAGCAGTTCTTC	CASRASGSDNEQFF
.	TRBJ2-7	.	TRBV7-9	TGTGCCAGCAGCTTAGGTCAGGGGAGTTCGTACGAGCAGTACTTC	CASSLGQGSSYEQYF
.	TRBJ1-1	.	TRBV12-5	TGTGCTAGTGGTTTGGTCGAGAGCACTGAAGCTTTCTTT	CASGLVESTEAFF
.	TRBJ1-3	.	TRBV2	TGTGCCTCCCTGGACAGCTCTGCTGGAAACACCATATATTTT	CASLDSSAGNTIYF
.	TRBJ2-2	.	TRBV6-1	TGTGCCAGCAGTGAACCGGTCGGCAGGGCCACCGGGGAGCTGTTTTTT	CASSEPVGRATGELFF
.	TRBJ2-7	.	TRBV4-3	TGCGCCAGCAGCCAAGGCAGGATTCAGTACTTC	CASSQGRIQYF
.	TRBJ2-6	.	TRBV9	TGTGCCAGCAGCTACGTAGGGAGCACCGGGGCCAACGTCCTGACTTTC	CASSYVGSTGANVLTF
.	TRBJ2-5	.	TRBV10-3	TGTGCCATCAGTGGTTCCGTTGAGGGAGAGACCCAGTACTTC	CAISGSVEGETQYF
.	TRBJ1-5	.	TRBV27	TGTGCCAGCAGTGGGGGCAGCTATAGCAATCAGCCCCAGCATTTT	CASSGGSYSNQPQHF
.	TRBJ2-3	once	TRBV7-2	TGTGCCAGCAGCTTACGTGGGGCGGGATTAAGCACAGATACGCAGTATTTT	CASSLRGAGLSTDTQYF
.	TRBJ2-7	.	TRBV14	TGTGCCAGCAGCCAAGATAGGTCGGGTCTCTCCTACGAGCAGTACTTC	CASSQDRSGLSYEQYF